The entry below gives a single T cell receptor (beta chain) sequence along with its context. With 60 Vbeta and 13 Jbeta primers, the PCR was carried out. Method: immunoSEQ multiplex PCR; TCRdb's copy keeps in-frame clones and lacks some. The sample consists of 95,000 to 150,000 clones, 75% to 90% of them appearing once. This entry is derived from a study of cytomegalovirus exposure and HLA in healthy donors. Trimming pared 4 bases from V and 2 bases from J, leaving 8 bases between. The CDR3 length is 13 residues. Germline lookup yields CDR1 SNHLY and CDR2 FYNNEI. The chain couples TRBV2 to TRBJ1-2; D is uncertain. Sequencing input: PBMCs. The TCR sequence derives from a man aged 35 to 55 in good health and CMV-seronegative. CDR3 bases: TGTGCCAGCAGTGCCGACATAAACTATGGCTACACCTTC. Its translation is CASSADINYGYTF.